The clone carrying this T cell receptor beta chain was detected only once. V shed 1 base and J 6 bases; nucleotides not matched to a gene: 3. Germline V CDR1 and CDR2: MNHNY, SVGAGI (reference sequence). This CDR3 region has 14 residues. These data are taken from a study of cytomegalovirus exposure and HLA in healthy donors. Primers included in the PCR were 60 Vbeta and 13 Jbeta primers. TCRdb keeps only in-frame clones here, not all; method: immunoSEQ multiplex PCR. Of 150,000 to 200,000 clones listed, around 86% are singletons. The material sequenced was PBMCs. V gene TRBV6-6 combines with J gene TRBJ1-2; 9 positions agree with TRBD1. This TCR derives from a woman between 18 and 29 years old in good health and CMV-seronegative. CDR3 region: CASSYWGQGDGYTF. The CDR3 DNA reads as TGTGCCAGCAGTTACTGGGGACAGGGTGATGGCTACACCTTC.